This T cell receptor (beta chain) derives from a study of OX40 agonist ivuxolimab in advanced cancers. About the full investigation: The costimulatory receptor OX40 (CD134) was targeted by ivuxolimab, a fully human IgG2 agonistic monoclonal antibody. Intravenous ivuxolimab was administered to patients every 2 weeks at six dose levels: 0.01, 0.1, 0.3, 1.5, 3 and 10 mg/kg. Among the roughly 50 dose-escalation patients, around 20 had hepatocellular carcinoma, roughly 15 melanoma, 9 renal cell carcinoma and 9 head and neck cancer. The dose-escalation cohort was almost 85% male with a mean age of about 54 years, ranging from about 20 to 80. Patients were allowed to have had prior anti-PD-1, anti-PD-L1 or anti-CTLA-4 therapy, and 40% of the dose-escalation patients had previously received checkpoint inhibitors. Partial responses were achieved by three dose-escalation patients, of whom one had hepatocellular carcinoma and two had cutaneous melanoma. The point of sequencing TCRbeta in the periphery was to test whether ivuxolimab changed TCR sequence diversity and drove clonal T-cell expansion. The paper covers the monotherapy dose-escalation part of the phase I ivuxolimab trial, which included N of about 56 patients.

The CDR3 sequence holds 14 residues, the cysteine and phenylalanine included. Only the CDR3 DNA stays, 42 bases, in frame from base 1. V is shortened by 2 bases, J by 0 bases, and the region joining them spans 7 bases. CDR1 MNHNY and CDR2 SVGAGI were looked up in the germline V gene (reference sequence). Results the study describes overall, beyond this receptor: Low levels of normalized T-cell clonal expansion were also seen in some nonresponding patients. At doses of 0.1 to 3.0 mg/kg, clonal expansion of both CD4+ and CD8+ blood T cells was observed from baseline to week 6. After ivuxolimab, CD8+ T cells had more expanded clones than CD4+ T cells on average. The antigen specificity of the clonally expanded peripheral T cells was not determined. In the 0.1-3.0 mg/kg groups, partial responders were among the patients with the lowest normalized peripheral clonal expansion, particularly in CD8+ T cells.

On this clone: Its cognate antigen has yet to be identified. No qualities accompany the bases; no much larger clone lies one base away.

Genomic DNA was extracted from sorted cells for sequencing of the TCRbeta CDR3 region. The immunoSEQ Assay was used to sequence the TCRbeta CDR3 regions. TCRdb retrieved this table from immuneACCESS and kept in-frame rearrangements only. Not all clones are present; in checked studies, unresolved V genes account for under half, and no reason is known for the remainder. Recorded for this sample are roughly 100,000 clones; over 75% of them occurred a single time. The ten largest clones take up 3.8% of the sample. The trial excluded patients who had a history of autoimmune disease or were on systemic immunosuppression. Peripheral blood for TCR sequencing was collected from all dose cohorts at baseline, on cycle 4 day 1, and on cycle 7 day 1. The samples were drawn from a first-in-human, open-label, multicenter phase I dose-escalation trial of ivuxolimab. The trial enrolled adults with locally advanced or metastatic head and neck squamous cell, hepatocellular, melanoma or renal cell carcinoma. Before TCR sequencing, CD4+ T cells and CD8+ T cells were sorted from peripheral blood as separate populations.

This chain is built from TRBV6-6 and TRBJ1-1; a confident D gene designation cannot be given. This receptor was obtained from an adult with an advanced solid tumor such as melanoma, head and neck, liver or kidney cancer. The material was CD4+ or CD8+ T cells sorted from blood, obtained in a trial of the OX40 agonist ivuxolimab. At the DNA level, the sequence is TGTGCCAGCAGTTACCCCCACTTGAACACTGAAGCTTTCTTT. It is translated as CASSYPHLNTEAFF.